One TCR beta chain is described in this entry. These data originate in a study of blood T cell repertoires in COVID-19. In the study overall: Whether acute or convalescent, the COVID-19 samples came from the United States, Italy and Spain.

Only in-frame clones appear in the TCRdb table, and some are missing; sequencing was by immunoSEQ multiplex PCR. The sample includes about 96,000 clones, less than 85% of them seen just once. This CDR3 has 14 residues. V lost 2 bases and J 7 bases, leaving 14 bases between the germline ends. From germline, CDR1 is MNHEY and CDR2 SMNVEV (reference sequence). The TCR comes from a woman aged 55-69 years with acute or convalescent COVID-19. The chain employs TRBV27 and TRBJ1-1, with a weak D call TRBD1 (5 bases). Sequences were obtained from peripheral blood. The CDR3 DNA reads TGTGCCAGCAGTTTAAGGCGGGGTGGGGGTGAAGCTTTCTTT. Protein product: CASSLRRGGGEAFF.